This T cell receptor (beta chain) came from a study of cytomegalovirus exposure and HLA in healthy donors. Overall study findings and caveats: Being indistinguishable, some V segments were excluded, TRBV6-2 and TRBV6-3 among them. One cluster of highly shared sequence variants probably arose as a sequencing artifact.

Germline V CDR1 and CDR2: SQVTM, ANQGSEA. The ends were cut back, 8 bases at V and 7 bases at J, with 14 bases in the middle. The CDR3 sequence is 11 residues long. This clone has only a few counts. Its antigen remains unidentified. 60 Vbeta and 13 Jbeta primers were used in PCR. Only in-frame clones appear in the TCRdb table, and some are missing; sequencing was by immunoSEQ multiplex PCR. The sample carries 150,000 to 200,000 clones, about 65% recorded once. V is TRBV29-1 and J is TRBJ1-2, with a possible D match to TRBD1 (6 bases). Sequenced material: PBMCs. The sequence came from a girl between 5 and 17 years old in good health and CMV-seronegative. CDR3 loop: CSITGTAGYTF. DNA for the CDR3: TGCAGCATAACAGGGACCGCTGGCTACACCTTC.